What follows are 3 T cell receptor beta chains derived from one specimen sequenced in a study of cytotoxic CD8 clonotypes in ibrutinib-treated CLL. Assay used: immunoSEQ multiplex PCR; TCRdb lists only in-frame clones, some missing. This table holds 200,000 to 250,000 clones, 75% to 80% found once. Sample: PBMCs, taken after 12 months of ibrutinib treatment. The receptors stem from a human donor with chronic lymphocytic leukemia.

For the CDR3, the DNA is TGTGCCAGCAGCCGAGGGACACCTCAAACCTACGAGCAGTACTTC. Translation gives CASSRGTPQTYEQYF. The gene calls are TRBV11-2 and TRBJ2-7; D possibly corresponds to TRBD1 (6 bases). The CDR3 is 15 amino acids. The V end lost 5 bases, the J end lost 2 bases, and 16 bases lay between the germline ends. Germline loops: CDR1 SGHAT, CDR2 FQNNGV.

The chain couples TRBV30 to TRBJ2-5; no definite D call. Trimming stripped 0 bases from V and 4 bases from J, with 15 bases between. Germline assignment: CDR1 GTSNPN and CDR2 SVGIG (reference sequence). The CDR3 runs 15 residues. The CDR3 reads CAWSVGQVQRETQYF. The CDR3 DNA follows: TGTGCCTGGAGTGTCGGCCAGGTTCAACGAGAGACCCAGTACTTC.

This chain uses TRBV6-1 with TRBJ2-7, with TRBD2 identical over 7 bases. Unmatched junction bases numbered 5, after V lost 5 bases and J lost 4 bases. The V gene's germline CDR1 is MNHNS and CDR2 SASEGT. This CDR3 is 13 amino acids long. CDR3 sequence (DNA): TGTGCCAGCAGTATCCGGGAGGAGTACGAGCAGTACTTC. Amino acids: CASSIREEYEQYF.